Listed below are T cell receptor beta chains from one sample, sequenced in a study of shared clonotypes between healthy human individuals. Produced via immunoSEQ multiplex PCR; TCRdb's table is partial and in-frame only. Of some 2.1 million clones listed, about 94% are singletons. Sequencing was done on a sample of naive CD8+ T cells from PBMCs. All receptors derive from a man between 18 and 35 years old in good health. Some clones in this sample may be carry-over from other donors' samples. CDR3s include the opening cysteine and the closing phenylalanine or tryptophan. The D gene is left open where the match is weak. The size of a clone is reported for some rows only, either as once, few or many, or as a class for expanded clones.

D gene | J gene | V gene | clone size | CDR3 protein | CDR3 DNA
- | TRBJ2-7 | TRBV9 | - | CASSVSSGEQYF | TGTGCCAGCAGCGTATCGTCCGGCGAGCAGTACTTC
- | TRBJ2-7 | TRBV27 | - | CASSFGGSSYEQYF | TGTGCCAGCAGTTTTGGCGGGTCGTCCTACGAGCAGTACTTC
- | TRBJ2-7 | TRBV15 | - | CATSAHGRGLDEQYF | TGTGCCACCAGCGCCCATGGGCGGGGGCTCGACGAGCAGTACTTC
- | TRBJ2-2 | TRBV11-2 | once | CASSTRDTGTGELFF | TGTGCCAGCAGCACCCGGGACACGGGCACCGGGGAGCTGTTTTTT
TRBD1 | TRBJ1-2 | TRBV19 | - | CASSEKDRYGYTF | TGTGCCAGTAGTGAAAAGGACAGGTATGGCTACACCTTC
- | TRBJ1-4 | TRBV9 | - | CASSVGEEGAEKLFF | TGTGCCAGCAGCGTTGGGGAGGAAGGAGCCGAAAAACTGTTTTTT
TRBD1 | TRBJ2-7 | TRBV7-6 | once | CASSQRGYDRGGDYEQYF | TGTGCCAGCAGCCAAAGGGGTTATGACAGGGGAGGAGACTACGAGCAGTACTTC
- | TRBJ1-1 | TRBV6-5 | - | CASRIPTGDTEAFF | TGTGCCAGCAGGATACCGACAGGAGACACTGAAGCTTTCTTT
TRBD1 | TRBJ1-5 | TRBV27 | - | CASSYRTGGQPQHF | TGTGCCAGCAGTTACCGGACAGGGGGTCAGCCCCAGCATTTT
- | TRBJ2-2 | TRBV27 | once | CASSLGRRDTGELFF | TGTGCCAGCAGTTTGGGGCGCCGCGACACCGGGGAGCTGTTTTTT
TRBD1 | TRBJ2-7 | TRBV30 | - | CAWSGGTGKPYEQYF | TGTGCCTGGAGTGGGGGGACAGGGAAACCCTACGAGCAGTACTTC
TRBD2 | TRBJ2-3 | TRBV28 | - | CASTRTWGGSGRASDTQYF | TGTGCCAGCACCCGGACTTGGGGGGGTAGCGGGAGGGCCTCGGATACGCAGTATTTT
- | TRBJ2-1 | TRBV4-1 | - | CASSPPDSYNEQFF | TGCGCCAGCAGCCCCCCGGACTCCTACAATGAGCAGTTCTTC
- | TRBJ2-1 | TRBV5-1 | - | CASSLAETSLGNEQFF | TGCGCCAGCAGCTTAGCGGAGACCAGCCTAGGGAATGAGCAGTTCTTC
TRBD2 | TRBJ2-7 | TRBV9 | - | CASSVGLAGAYEQYF | TGTGCCAGCAGCGTAGGGTTAGCGGGAGCTTACGAGCAGTACTTC
- | TRBJ1-5 | TRBV7-9 | - | CASSGGPYSNQPQHF | TGTGCCAGCAGCGGGGGGCCATATAGCAATCAGCCCCAGCATTTT
- | TRBJ2-1 | TRBV11-2 | - | CASSFSTAPYNEQFF | TGTGCCAGCAGCTTCTCAACGGCACCATACAATGAGCAGTTCTTC
- | TRBJ1-5 | TRBV4-1 | - | CASSQHSNQPQHF | TGCGCCAGCAGCCAACATAGCAATCAGCCCCAGCATTTT
- | TRBJ2-5 | TRBV25-1 | - | CASSEFWGRETQYF | TGTGCCAGCAGTGAATTCTGGGGGCGGGAGACCCAGTACTTC
TRBD1 | TRBJ2-6 | TRBV27 | - | CASKVGTGASGANVLTF | TGTGCCAGCAAGGTCGGGACAGGGGCCTCTGGGGCCAACGTCCTGACTTTC
TRBD2 | TRBJ2-1 | TRBV9 | - | CASSVDARGSSYNEQFF | TGTGCCAGCAGCGTGGACGCCCGCGGGAGCTCCTACAATGAGCAGTTCTTC
- | TRBJ1-1 | TRBV7-9 | once | CASSVGPPGLGPMNTEAFF | TGTGCCAGCAGCGTAGGACCACCGGGATTAGGTCCTATGAACACTGAAGCTTTCTTT
TRBD2 | TRBJ2-1 | TRBV5-1 | - | CASSVELAGPSYNEQFF | TGCGCCAGCAGCGTCGAACTAGCGGGGCCCTCCTACAATGAGCAGTTCTTC
TRBD1 | TRBJ1-5 | TRBV15 | - | CATSRGGTAFDSNQPQHF | TGTGCCACCAGCAGAGGTGGGACAGCCTTTGATAGCAATCAGCCCCAGCATTTT
- | TRBJ1-5 | TRBV15 | - | CATSSGSNQPQHF | TGTGCCACCAGCAGTGGTAGCAATCAGCCCCAGCATTTT
TRBD1 | TRBJ2-7 | TRBV4-1 | - | CASSQADRGQGTYEQYF | TGCGCCAGCAGCCAAGCCGATAGGGGACAGGGTACCTACGAGCAGTACTTC
- | TRBJ1-2 | TRBV5-6 | - | CASSLTTGASLYGYTF | TGTGCCAGCAGCTTGACGACGGGGGCGTCCCTCTATGGCTACACCTTC